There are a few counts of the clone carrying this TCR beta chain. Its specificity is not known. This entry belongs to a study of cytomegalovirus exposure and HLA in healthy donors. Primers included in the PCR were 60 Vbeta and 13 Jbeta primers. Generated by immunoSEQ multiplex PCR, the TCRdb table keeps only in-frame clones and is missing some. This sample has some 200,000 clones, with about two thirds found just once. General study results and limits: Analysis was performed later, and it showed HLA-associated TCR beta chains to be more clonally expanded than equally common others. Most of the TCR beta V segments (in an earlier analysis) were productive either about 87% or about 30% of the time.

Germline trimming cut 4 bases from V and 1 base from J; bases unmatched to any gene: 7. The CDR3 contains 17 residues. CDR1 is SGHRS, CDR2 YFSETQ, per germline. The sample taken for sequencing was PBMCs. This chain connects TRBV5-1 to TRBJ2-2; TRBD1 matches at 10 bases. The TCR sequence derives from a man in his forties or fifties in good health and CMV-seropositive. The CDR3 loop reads CASSEFGTGENTGELFF. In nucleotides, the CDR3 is TGCGCCAGCAGCGAGTTCGGGACAGGGGAGAACACCGGGGAGCTGTTTTTT.